These 6 T cell receptor beta chains share one sample of origin, sequenced in a study of siplizumab effects on memory and regulatory T cells. Libraries were prepared by immunoSEQ multiplex PCR; TCRdb keeps only in-frame clonotypes and omits some of them. The sample lists about 99,000 clones; roughly 92% were seen once. Sequencing was done on a sample of Tregs sorted from blood. All receptors derive from a human donor in good health.

This chain's CDR3 is CASSLGTSILREQYF. Written as DNA, the CDR3 is TGTGCCAGCAGTTTGGGGACTAGCATTCTCCGCGAGCAGTACTTC. The chain carries TRBV27 and TRBJ2-5; 9 bases fit TRBD2. The DNA end is more similar to TRBJ2-7, so the J call may be wrong. Germline V lookup: CDR1 MNHEY, CDR2 SMNVEV (reference sequence). The CDR3 totals 15 residues.

The chain has TRBV18 and TRBJ2-7; TRBD1 is a possible D gene (5 bases). The CDR3 extends over 13 amino acids. From germline, CDR1 is KGHSH and CDR2 LQKENI. V was cut by 3 bases and J by 5 bases, with 11 bases left in between. CDR3 nucleotides: TGTGCCAGCTCACCCCTCAAGGGGAACGAGCAGTACTTC. Translating gives CASSPLKGNEQYF.

V usage is TRBV20-1 and J usage is TRBJ2-1; D is unclear. The ends were cut back, 5 bases at V and 7 bases at J, with 9 bases in the middle. From germline, CDR1 is DFQATT and CDR2 SNEGSKA (reference sequence). This CDR3 is built from 11 residues. As DNA, the CDR3 is TGCAGTGCTCGATTCGCTAATGAGCAGTTCTTC. Translated, it gives CSARFANEQFF.

The CDR3 spells CAIRTGVGDEQFF. The CDR3 DNA reads TGTGCCATCAGGACAGGGGTGGGGGATGAGCAGTTCTTC. The rearrangement uses TRBV10-3 and TRBJ2-1, with 8 bases that match TRBD1. CDR1 and CDR2 (germline): ENHRY, SYGVKD. The CDR3 covers 13 residues. With 6 bases clipped from V and 8 bases from J, the junction kept 6 bases outside the gene matches.

The chain recombines TRBV19 with TRBJ2-1; 9 nucleotides agree with TRBD1. This CDR3 comprises 15 residues. The germline CDR1 and CDR2 sequences are LNHDA and SQIVND (reference sequence). Unmatched junction bases numbered 11, after V lost 7 bases and J lost 7 bases. The CDR3 region is CASTRTGGALNEQFF. The CDR3 DNA reads TGTGCCAGTACCAGAACAGGGGGCGCGTTGAATGAGCAGTTCTTC. The variable domain in full, with the rest retrieved from reference TRBV19 and TRBJ2-1, is DGGITQSPKYLFRKEGQNVTLSCEQNLNHDAMYWYRQDPGQGLRLIYYSQIVNDFQKGDIAEGYSVSREKKESFPLTVTSAQKNPTAFYLCASTRTGGALNEQFFGPGTRLTVL.

This chain links TRBV20-1 with TRBJ2-3; D unresolved. CDR1 and CDR2 (germline): DFQATT, SNEGSKA (reference sequence). Trimming pared 3 bases from V and 7 bases from J, leaving 5 bases between. The CDR3 length is 10 residues. CDR3 DNA: TGCAGTGCTAGTGAGAATACGCAGTATTTT. It is translated as CSASENTQYF.